This TCR beta chain was recovered during a study of blood T cells in healthy people across ages (dated by TCRdb to about 2015). General notes on the study: Template switching captured roughly one uniquely barcoded TCR beta cDNA molecule per two T cells in model experiments. Donors of different ages were randomly distributed across sequencing lanes to avoid experimental bias. The donors were split into four age groups: young (average 16 years), middle-aged (roughly 39), aged (about 56) and long-lived (approximately 80). Age-related changes in TCR beta repertoire diversity were measured in the study by deep sequencing normalized with unique cDNA molecular identifiers. Two additional independent replicas of 1 million unique cDNA reads from the same blood draw were analyzed for two donors (one aged 18 to 30 and one aged 80 or older).

As concerns this clonotype: Its antigen is unknown. Base-call qualities are not available, and no considerably larger clone is one nucleotide away.

Preparation of the library involved 5' RACE. These reads were obtained on an Illumina HiSeq 2500. A second PCR of roughly 6 to 11 cycles was run with a J-beta primer mix and a sample-barcoded 5' primer. A template-switch 5' adaptor carrying 12 random nucleotides introduced a unique molecular identifier onto each TCR beta cDNA molecule. Each sample yielded at least 2.5 million CDR3-containing paired-end reads. First-strand cDNA was synthesized from all RNA with the Mint cDNA synthesis kit, primed by a TRBC-specific oligonucleotide. All cDNA was treated with uracil-DNA glycosylase and then went through a first 18-cycle PCR with the universal primers M1SS and BC2_uni_R. As for the original processing: For normalization, 1 million high-quality reads, each with a distinct molecular identifier, were randomly selected from each sample. Instead of being binned into consensus sequences, reads that shared molecular identifiers were thrown out. MiTCR, with a Q25 quality threshold and the strictest error-elimination algorithm, was used for CDR3 identification, clonotype clustering and error correction. A nonparametric unseen species model with Euler transformation was used to estimate a lower bound on total TCR beta diversity. TCRdb trimmed public reads at Q25 via fastp, called clones via MiXCR and kept in-frame beta chains. Each entry merges the rows of one CDR3 protein and shows their most common DNA and genes. TCRdb's processing, not the study's, gives the V and J calls here. The sample has over 600,000 distinct CDR3 sequences on record, roughly 50% of them singletons. The ten largest make up roughly 24% of the sample.

Findings and caveats that apply to the study as a whole: Compared with the aged group, more naive CD4+ T cells, fewer expanded clones and increased TCR diversity were shown by the long-lived group, suggesting age selection. Bulk unsorted PBMC profiling prevented conclusive comparison of naive and antigen-experienced compartments. Because the CMV infection status of the donors was unknown, age-related changes in expanded clonotypes may potentially have been confounded. Estimates of total diversity from one million sequenced T cells were regarded as lower bounds and underestimates. There was a strong correlation between observed TCR beta diversity and the percentage of naive T cells measured by flow cytometry. Observed TCR beta diversity per million T cells fell roughly linearly with age, and a significant reduction was already apparent by age about 36.

V is reduced by 2 bases and J by 4 bases, leaving a spacing of 10 bases between them. The CDR3 runs 14 amino acids, cysteine and phenylalanine included. The kept DNA is CDR3 alone, 42 bases in frame from the first base. The germline V gene encodes CDR1 LGHDT and CDR2 YNNKEL (reference sequence). Systemically healthy Caucasian individuals from Russia, 35 to 50 in total and aged about 6 to 100 years, were included as donors. Approximately 10 milliliters of peripheral blood were collected from each donor into EDTA-treated Vacutainer tubes. PBMCs were isolated by Ficoll-Paque density-gradient centrifugation, with at least 6 million obtained per sample. Total RNA was extracted from PBMCs with Trizol reagent, with at least 6 micrograms obtained per sample. Naive CD45RAhigh/CD27high T cell percentages were measured by flow cytometry on a PBMC aliquot from every donor.

Sequences were obtained from blood. The source of this sequence is a man aged 35-49 years in good health. The chain is encoded by TRBV3-1 joined to TRBJ2-3, and TRBD1 may be the D gene, going by 5 matching bases. The CDR3 region has the sequence CASSQLQEADTQYF. The nucleotide sequence is given as TGTGCCAGCAGCCAACTACAGGAAGCAGATACGCAGTATTTT.